Here is one T cell receptor beta chain with its context. No antigen is known for it. Germline loops: CDR1 GTSNPN, CDR2 SVGIG (reference sequence). The CDR3 has 16 residues. V dropped 5 bases and J dropped 4; count of bases not matched to a gene: 8. A multiplex PCR was run with 60 Vbeta primers and 13 Jbeta primers. The protocol was immunoSEQ multiplex PCR, while the TCRdb copy is restricted to in-frame clones and leaves out a portion. In all, the sample yields 150,000 to 200,000 clones. These data are taken from a study of cytomegalovirus exposure and HLA in healthy donors. Study-wide results and limits: In presence/absence analyses, roughly uniform sequencing depth across donors was assumed.

This receptor was identified in a woman between 18 and 29 years old in good health and CMV-seropositive. The chain joins TRBV30 to TRBJ2-2; 12 bases match TRBD1. The sequencing sample was made of PBMCs. The CDR3 DNA is TGTGCCTGGCAAAGCGGGGGACAGGGGGCCACCGGGGAGCTGTTTTTT. Protein product: CAWQSGGQGATGELFF. Using reference TRBV30 and TRBJ2-2 for the parts outside the CDR3, the full variable domain is SQTIHQWPATLVQPVGSPLSLECTVEGTSNPNLYWYRQAAGRGLQLLFYSVGIGQISSEVPQNLSASRPQDRQFILSSKKLLLSDSGFYLCAWQSGGQGATGELFFGEGSRLTVL.